Listed below are T cell receptor beta chains from one sample, sequenced in a study of T cell responses to AZD1222 COVID-19 vaccine. Produced via immunoSEQ multiplex PCR; TCRdb's table is partial and in-frame only. The sample records some 60,000 clones, roughly 82% being singletons. The specimen was peripheral blood, collected on day 0 of AZD1222 vaccination. These receptors all come from an adult in good health. The CDR3 runs from the conserved cysteine through the conserved F or W. A D gene is named only where the DNA matches it firmly. Some rows mark clone size as missing; the rest say once, few, many or name a class of expanded clone.

TRBV6-5,TRBJ2-7,.,.,TGTGCCAGCACCCTGAGGGGCATACACTTCTCCGAGCAGTACTTC,CASTLRGIHFSEQYF
TRBV4-1,TRBJ2-5,.,.,TGCGCCAGCAGCCAAGTTAACATCCAAGAGACCCAGTACTTC,CASSQVNIQETQYF
TRBV28,TRBJ1-4,.,.,TGTGCCAGCAGAACCGGGGGACATAATGAAAAACTGTTTTTT,CASRTGGHNEKLFF
TRBV7-8,TRBJ2-1,.,TRBD2,TGTGCCAGCAGCTTAGGGGATCCGGGACTAGCGGGAGTGGATGAGCAGTTCTTC,CASSLGDPGLAGVDEQFF
TRBV7-2,TRBJ1-2,.,.,TGTGCCAGCAGCTTGCAAACCCTCCCCGGGGGTGGCTACACCTTC,CASSLQTLPGGGYTF
TRBV21-1,TRBJ2-2,.,.,TGTGCCAGCAGCTGGGAGCTGTTTTTT,CASSWELFF
TRBV12-3/TRBV12-4,TRBJ2-1,.,.,TGTGCCAGCCTCGGACTGGCGTACAATGAGCAGTTCTTC,CASLGLAYNEQFF
TRBV19,TRBJ2-2,.,.,TGTGCCAGTAGTACTGGGACCGCCGGGGAGCTGTTTTTT,CASSTGTAGELFF
TRBV3-1/TRBV3-2,TRBJ2-7,.,.,TGTGCCAGCAGCCAATCTGCCTACGAGCAGTACTTC,CASSQSAYEQYF
TRBV7-6,TRBJ2-1,.,TRBD2,TGTGCCAGCAGCTCGATCTATAGCGGGAGAAGGCGTAGGGAGCAGTTCTTC,CASSSIYSGRRRREQFF
TRBV7-2,TRBJ1-2,.,.,TGTGCCAGCGCCAGGCGAAGGGCCGATGGCTACACCTTC,CASARRRADGYTF
TRBV28,TRBJ2-7,.,TRBD1,TGTGCCAGCAGTCCCCCTGGGACAGGGGGCACCTACGAGCAGTACTTC,CASSPPGTGGTYEQYF
TRBV6-2/TRBV6-3,TRBJ2-1,.,TRBD1,TGTGCCAGCAGCGCAATTGGACAGGGGGTACTCAATGAGCAGTTCTTC,CASSAIGQGVLNEQFF
TRBV27,TRBJ1-5,.,.,TGTGCCAGCAGTTTATTGGCTGATGGGGATCAGCCCCAGCATTTT,CASSLLADGDQPQHF
TRBV6-1,TRBJ1-5,.,.,TGTGCCAGCAGTGAATGGGGCAATCAGCCCCAGCATTTT,CASSEWGNQPQHF
TRBV16,TRBJ2-1,.,TRBD1,TGTGCCAGCAGCCAATACCCAACCGGGACAGGGGGCATCTATGAGCAGTTCTTC,CASSQYPTGTGGIYEQFF
TRBV10-3,TRBJ2-7,.,TRBD2,TGTGCCATCAGACTAGCGGGAGGTGAGCAGTACTTC,CAIRLAGGEQYF
TRBV23-1,TRBJ1-1,once,.,TGCGCCAGCAGTCACCTAGGGGCGGGGCCGGAGACTGAAGCTTTCTTT,CASSHLGAGPETEAFF
TRBV27,TRBJ2-5,.,TRBD1,TGTGCCAGCAGTACCCCACAGGGGGTTCTCATTGAGACCCAGTACTTC,CASSTPQGVLIETQYF
TRBV7-2,TRBJ2-5,.,.,TGTGCCAGCAGCTTAGAGGCAGGGGAACAAGAGACCCAGTACTTC,CASSLEAGEQETQYF
TRBV4-3,TRBJ2-1,.,TRBD2,TGCGCCAGCAGCCGGACGGGGACTAGCGGGAGTAATGAGCAGTTCTTC,CASSRTGTSGSNEQFF
TRBV7-9,TRBJ2-1,.,TRBD2,TGTGCCAGCAGCCTTAGCGGGAATGAGCAGTTCTTC,CASSLSGNEQFF
TRBV7-8,TRBJ2-3,few,TRBD1,TGTGCCAGCAGCTTAGGCGCAGGGGGCGCAGATACGCAGTATTTT,CASSLGAGGADTQYF
TRBV7-2,TRBJ1-2,.,.,TGTGCCAGCAGCTTAAGGGGTTTTGGCTACACCTTC,CASSLRGFGYTF
TRBV5-1,TRBJ2-3,.,.,TGCGCCAGCAGCTTGGCCCCCACAGATACGCAGTATTTT,CASSLAPTDTQYF
TRBV19,TRBJ1-2,.,.,TGTGCCAGTAGTACCGAATGGGAGTCGGATGGCTACACCTTC,CASSTEWESDGYTF
TRBV7-3,TRBJ2-5,.,.,TGTGCCAGCAGCCCTGACGCGACGGCCAATCAAGAGACCCAGTACTTC,CASSPDATANQETQYF
TRBV5-6,TRBJ1-1,.,.,TGTGCCAGCAGCCATAGTTGGGGAACTGAAGCTTTCTTT,CASSHSWGTEAFF
TRBV2,TRBJ1-2,.,.,TGTGCCAGCAGTGAAGAGGGTAACTTCTCTGGCTACACCTTC,CASSEEGNFSGYTF
TRBV6-5,TRBJ1-1,.,.,TGTGCCAGCAGTTACAATCCGAACACTGAAGCTTTCTTT,CASSYNPNTEAFF
TRBV5-8,TRBJ1-4,.,.,TGTGCCAGCAGCCCCCCGGGACTTAATGAAAAACTGTTTTTT,CASSPPGLNEKLFF
TRBV7-2,TRBJ2-7,.,.,TGTGCCAGCAGCGTTGAGGGGCTACGATTGCCGGGGTACGAGCAGTACTTC,CASSVEGLRLPGYEQYF
TRBV28,TRBJ1-1,few,TRBD1,TGTGCCAGCATCACTTTACAGGGGGCCCCGAACACTGAAGCTTTCTTT,CASITLQGAPNTEAFF
TRBV5-4,TRBJ2-6,.,TRBD1,TGTGCCAGCAGCTCCCGGGACAGGGGGATCGCTGGGGCCAACGTCCTGACTTTC,CASSSRDRGIAGANVLTF
TRBV9,TRBJ2-2,.,.,TGTGCCAGCAGCCCCCAGGGCGAGGACACCGGGGAGCTGTTTTTT,CASSPQGEDTGELFF
TRBV15,TRBJ2-1,.,.,TGTGCCACCAGCAGAGATCACCCGGGCCTTGTTAGCTCCTACAATGAGCAGTTCTTC,CATSRDHPGLVSSYNEQFF
TRBV24-1,TRBJ2-1,once,TRBD1,TGTGCCACCAGTCCCGGGACAGGATTCGATGAGCAGTTCTTC,CATSPGTGFDEQFF
TRBV30,TRBJ2-1,.,.,TGTGCCTGGAGTAATATCCTAGTCCGGGTGAGTGAGCAGTTCTTC,CAWSNILVRVSEQFF
TRBV12-3/TRBV12-4,TRBJ1-5,once,.,TGTGCCAGCAGGGGGGAGGGGAATCAGCCCCAGCATTTT,CASRGEGNQPQHF
TRBV28,TRBJ1-3,many,TRBD1,TGTGCCAGCAGTCCTCGACAGGGGCTATCTGGAAACACCATATATTTT,CASSPRQGLSGNTIYF
TRBV4-2,TRBJ2-1,.,.,TGTGCCAGCAGCCAAGAATCCATAGGGTACAATGAGCAGTTCTTC,CASSQESIGYNEQFF
TRBV5-1,TRBJ2-7,.,.,TGCGCCAGCAGCTTGGCCAGGAACCTGGTTTACGAGCAGTACTTC,CASSLARNLVYEQYF